These T cell receptor beta chains were read from a single sample in a study of T cells in localized non-small cell lung cancer. Here immunoSEQ multiplex PCR was the method, and the copy in TCRdb shows in-frame clones only, minus some. Of 70,000 to 100,000 clones in the sample, more than 70% were seen once. The source was peripheral blood, collected before any cancer treatment. All receptors come from a female donor older than 55 with stage I lung adenocarcinoma. Each CDR3 is given with its conserved first and last residue. D genes are given only for firm matches. Size is stated for part of the rows, as once, few or many counts, or as a class when the clone is expanded.

>.|once|TRBV2|TRBJ1-1
CASSGSREAFF
TGTGCCAGCAGTGGGTCCAGAGAAGCTTTCTTT
>.|.|TRBV30|TRBJ2-7
CAWMDSADEQYF
TGTGCCTGGATGGACAGCGCGGACGAGCAGTACTTC
>.|.|TRBV7-9|TRBJ2-2
CASSWGNTGELFF
TGTGCCAGCAGTTGGGGTAACACCGGGGAGCTGTTTTTT
>.|once|TRBV7-9|TRBJ1-1
CAISIGTHSTEAFF
TGTGCCATCTCCATAGGGACCCATAGCACTGAAGCTTTCTTT
>TRBD1|.|TRBV6-6|TRBJ2-7
CASSESQTGSYEQYF
TGTGCCAGCAGCGAGAGCCAGACAGGGTCCTACGAGCAGTACTTC
>.|.|TRBV7-9|TRBJ2-5
CASRPPGTLETQYF
TGTGCCAGCAGGCCCCCGGGAACTCTGGAGACCCAGTACTTC
>TRBD1|.|TRBV11-2|TRBJ2-3
CASSLVGQGADTQYF
TGTGCCAGCAGCTTAGTCGGACAGGGGGCAGATACGCAGTATTTT
>.|.|TRBV2|TRBJ2-7
CASSELWGVLYEQYF
TGTGCCAGCAGTGAATTATGGGGCGTTCTTTACGAGCAGTACTTC
>.|.|TRBV19|TRBJ2-4
CASSIEAWVPNIQYF
TGTGCCAGTAGTATCGAGGCCTGGGTCCCAAACATTCAGTACTTC
>TRBD1|.|TRBV15|TRBJ2-7
CATSREQGRNEQYF
TGTGCCACCAGCAGAGAACAGGGGCGGAACGAGCAGTACTTC
>.|.|TRBV9|TRBJ1-3
CASSVEGNTIYF
TGTGCCAGCAGCGTAGAAGGGAACACCATATATTTT
>.|.|TRBV6-1|TRBJ2-7
CASSPTRGSYEQYF
TGTGCCAGCAGCCCGACGAGGGGCTCCTACGAGCAGTACTTC
>.|.|TRBV5-4|TRBJ1-2
CASSPPSRSSYTF
TGTGCCAGCAGCCCTCCCTCTCGGTCGAGCTACACCTTC
>TRBD2|.|TRBV6-5|TRBJ2-5
CASSYGVAGVETQYF
TGTGCCAGCAGTTACGGGGTAGCGGGAGTAGAGACCCAGTACTTC
>.|.|TRBV18|TRBJ1-2
CASSPQPNTLYGYTF
TGTGCCAGCTCACCACAGCCCAACACCCTCTATGGCTACACCTTC
>TRBD1|.|TRBV7-7|TRBJ2-5
CASSPGTGKRETQYF
TGTGCTAGCAGCCCCGGGACAGGGAAGAGAGAGACCCAGTACTTC
>TRBD1|.|TRBV28|TRBJ2-7
CASSPPGGTGAGEQYF
TGTGCCAGCAGCCCCCCCGGGGGGACAGGGGCTGGGGAGCAGTACTTC
>TRBD1|.|TRBV27|TRBJ1-1
CASSLGTAANTEAFF
TGTGCCAGCAGTTTAGGGACAGCCGCGAACACTGAAGCTTTCTTT